These 18 T cell receptor beta chains originate from one sample sequenced in a study of blood T cell repertoires in COVID-19. Some clones are missing from TCRdb's copy, which holds only in-frame ones; the method was immunoSEQ multiplex PCR. The table has roughly 320,000 clones, 90% to 95% seen once. Sequenced material: PBMCs or T cells enriched from blood (not recorded which). The receptors shown here come from a young woman who had been exposed to COVID-19.

Comment on this clone: The sample has other DNA sequences that encode this CDR3 too. The rearrangement links TRBV27 to TRBJ1-2; D is ambiguous. Germline CDR1 is MNHEY and CDR2 is SMNVEV (reference sequence). V lost 3 bases and J lost 1, with 6 bases in between. The CDR3 has 13 residues. The chain's CDR3 is CASSFRGNYGYTF. CDR3 sequence (DNA): TGTGCCAGCAGTTTCCGCGGTAACTATGGCTACACCTTC.

The chain links TRBV4-1 to TRBJ1-2, with TRBD1 as a possible D gene (5 bases). CDR1 is MGHRA and CDR2 is YSYEKL in the germline V gene. The CDR3 extends over 13 amino acids. The V end was cut by 4 bases, the J end by 6 bases, with 12 bases between. The CDR3 protein is CASSPGTVNGYTF. The CDR3 nucleotides read TGCGCCAGCAGCCCGGGGACTGTTAATGGCTACACCTTC.

This rearrangement joins TRBV7-9 to TRBJ1-4; unclear D gene. Germline V lookup: CDR1 SEHNR, CDR2 FQNEAQ (reference sequence). With 5 bases removed from V and 7 bases from J, the gap between germline ends came to 8 bases. The CDR3 contains 12 residues. CDR3 sequence (DNA): TGTGCCAGCAGCAGGGAGCTTGAAAAACTGTTTTTT. Its protein is CASSRELEKLFF.

This clone was observed once. The chain couples TRBV3-1 (or the pseudogene TRBV3-2) to TRBJ1-5; maybe TRBD1 (6 bases). The CDR3 runs 18 residues. V was trimmed by 0 bases and J by 4 bases, leaving 19 bases between them. The germline gives CDR1 LGHDT, CDR2 YNNKEL (reference sequence). CDR3 amino acids: CASSQEMTGPGVNQPQHF. The CDR3 DNA reads TGTGCCAGCAGCCAAGAAATGACAGGTCCTGGAGTAAATCAGCCCCAGCATTTT.

The gene calls are TRBV4-1 and TRBJ2-1, with a tentative D call TRBD2 (6 bases). CDR3 length equals 15 residues. Germline CDR1 and CDR2: MGHRA and YSYEKL. V was pared by 3 bases and J by 0 bases, with 9 bases between. CDR3 in amino acids: CASSHSGSSYNEQFF. CDR3 DNA: TGCGCCAGCAGCCACAGCGGGTCCTCCTACAATGAGCAGTTCTTC.

The gene calls are TRBV19 and TRBJ2-7; 9 nucleotides agree with TRBD1. This CDR3 region has 14 residues. Germline values: CDR1 LNHDA, CDR2 SQIVND (reference sequence). Germline trimming cut 5 bases from V and 1 base from J; bases unmatched to any gene: 3. The CDR3 DNA sequence: TGTGCCAGTAGTTTGGGACAGGGTTCCTACGAGCAGTACTTC. Protein product: CASSLGQGSYEQYF.

The rearrangement joins TRBV5-4 to TRBJ2-5, with 10 bases lining up with TRBD2. The junction had 13 bases not matched to a gene; V was cut back by 4 bases and J by 7 bases. The V gene's germline CDR1 is SGHNT and CDR2 YYREEE (reference sequence). This CDR3 is 16 amino acids long. The CDR3 loop reads CASSHSGGRQRGTQYF. DNA for the CDR3: TGTGCCAGCAGCCATAGCGGGGGGCGACAAAGAGGGACCCAGTACTTC.

This clone showed up just once. This chain uses TRBV19 with TRBJ1-1; D is perhaps TRBD1 (6 bases). The ends were cut back, 5 bases at V and 3 bases at J, with 13 bases in the middle. Germline CDR1 and CDR2: LNHDA and SQIVND (reference sequence). This CDR3 spans 14 amino acids. The CDR3 here is CASSHPTGHTEAFF. The DNA of the CDR3 is TGTGCCAGTAGTCACCCCACAGGGCACACTGAAGCTTTCTTT.

The CDR3 sequence: CASSLDPGPAGEQYF. The CDR3 nucleotides read TGCGCCAGCAGCTTGGATCCAGGGCCCGCAGGGGAGCAGTACTTC. V gene TRBV5-1 combines with J gene TRBJ2-7; TRBD1 is a possible D gene (5 bases). There are 15 residues in the CDR3. Germline V gene lookup returns CDR1 SGHRS and CDR2 YFSETQ. V lost 0 bases to trimming and J lost 7 bases, with 17 bases between them.

This clone was picked up one time. The chain joins TRBV10-3 to TRBJ2-2; tentatively, D is TRBD2 (7 bases). CDR3 size: 14 residues. CDR1 is ENHRY, CDR2 SYGVKD, per germline. V lost 8 bases and J 6 bases, leaving 16 bases between the germline ends. The CDR3 reads CAIREGGASGELFF. CDR3 DNA sequence: TGTGCCATCCGAGAGGGGGGGGCGTCCGGGGAGCTGTTTTTT.

This sequence joins TRBV9 and TRBJ2-5; D may be TRBD2 (6 bases). The CDR3 contains 12 residues. The V end was cut by 7 bases, the J end by 3 bases, with 10 bases between. Germline loops: CDR1 SGDLS, CDR2 YYNGEE. CDR3 protein: CASGRPKETQYF. The CDR3 bases are TGTGCCAGCGGGAGGCCTAAAGAGACCCAGTACTTC.

J is TRBJ1-2 and V is TRBV12-3 or TRBV12-4; TRBD1 matches 7 bases. V lost 6 bases to trimming and J lost 4 bases; unmatched junction nucleotides: 5. The CDR3 covers 13 residues. CDR3 protein: CASSPPGGYGYTF. The CDR3 coding sequence is TGTGCCAGCAGCCCACCAGGGGGCTATGGCTACACCTTC.

As DNA, the CDR3 is TGTGCCAGCAGCTTGCAAGCGGGGGGGCTAAATGAGCAGTTCTTC. This encodes CASSLQAGGLNEQFF. The chain combines TRBV5-5 with TRBJ2-1; 10 positions match TRBD2. CDR3 length: 15 amino acids. Germline V gives CDR1 SGHKS, CDR2 YYEKEE (reference sequence). V was clipped by 1 base and J by 7 bases; unmatched bases: 5.

CDR3 loop: CASSYRLAESTDTQYF. For the CDR3, the DNA is TGTGCCAGCAGTTATCGACTAGCGGAGTCCACAGATACGCAGTATTTT. J is TRBJ2-3 and V is TRBV13; 9 bases are shared with TRBD2. Germline assignment: CDR1 PRHDT and CDR2 FYEKMQ (reference sequence). CDR3 length equals 16 residues. The ends lost 6 bases at V and 2 bases at J; junction bases unmatched: 9. Based on the CDR3 plus reference TRBV13 and TRBJ2-3, the full variable domain is AAGVIQSPRHLIKEKRETATLKCYPIPRHDTVYWYQQGPGQDPQFLISFYEKMQSDKGSIPDRFSAQQFSDYHSELNMSSLELGDSALYFCASSYRLAESTDTQYFGPGTRLTVL.

The chain recombines TRBV7-2 with TRBJ2-5; 10 bases are shared with TRBD2. J lost 1 base, V lost 1 base, and 6 bases had no gene match. The CDR3 has 17 amino acids. Germline CDR1 reads SGHTA; CDR2 reads FQGNSA. The CDR3 DNA sequence: TGTGCCAGCAGCTTAGAAACTAGCGGGGCTCTCCAAGAGACCCAGTACTTC. Residues: CASSLETSGALQETQYF.

In DNA, the CDR3 is TGCGCCAGCAGCCACTCTAGCGGGGGGAGGGAGACCCAGTACTTC. Encoded protein: CASSHSSGGRETQYF. This sequence joins TRBV4-1 and TRBJ2-5; TRBD2 matches at 11 bases. V shed 3 bases, J shed 5 bases, and the junction held 5 bases outside the gene matches. Germline CDR1 and CDR2: MGHRA and YSYEKL. The CDR3 covers 15 residues.

The chain uses TRBV18 and TRBJ2-5, with a tentative D call TRBD1 (7 bases). The CDR3 loop spans 14 amino acids. Trimming cost V 5 bases and J 5 bases, with 15 bases left between them. Per the germline V gene, CDR1 is KGHSH and CDR2 is LQKENI. CDR3: CASSSTPGGETQYF. In DNA, the CDR3 is TGTGCCAGCTCATCTACTCCAGGGGGGGAGACCCAGTACTTC.

As for this clone: This same CDR3 is encoded by further DNA sequences in the sample. The gene calls are TRBV5-1 and TRBJ2-7; no clear D gene. The germline V gene encodes CDR1 SGHRS and CDR2 YFSETQ. The CDR3 consists of 12 residues. Trimming left V 1 base short and J 3 bases short, with 5 bases between. CDR3 sequence reads: CASSLSGYEQYF. In DNA, the CDR3 is TGCGCCAGCAGCTTGTCAGGCTACGAGCAGTACTTC.